The entry that follows covers one T cell receptor beta chain sequence. This clonotype was counted ten times or more. Its antigen is not yet known. Per-nucleotide qualities are absent, and no much larger clonotype sits a single base away. This sample stems from a study of T cells in Graves' hyperthyroidism and ophthalmopathy (dated by TCRdb to the late 2010s). About the investigation overall: Peripheral blood was collected at initial diagnosis, before any treatment. According to the paper, TCR Vbeta CDR3 sequencing was carried out on some 130 peripheral blood samples, which came from under 50 ophthalmopathy, around 75 hyperthyroidism and roughly 17 progressor patients. To identify distinguishing TCR V-J signatures, a discovery cohort of about 100 patients was used, comprising some 45 with Graves' ophthalmopathy and some 57 with stable Graves' hyperthyroidism. Following sampling, methimazole starting at 30 mg daily was given to hyperthyroidism patients, and high-dose intravenous methylprednisolone was given to ophthalmopathy patients. Prospective prediction of ophthalmopathy was tested in an independent validation cohort of fewer than 20 hyperthyroidism patients and some 17 patients who later progressed to ophthalmopathy. The 90 to 100 discovery patients were randomly divided into training and test sets at a 7:3 ratio. In addition, the study compared T-cell repertoires in thyroid tissue and in blood from 6 or 7 Graves' hyperthyroidism patients. The study at large found these results: In validation, the model predicted progression to ophthalmopathy with about 71% sensitivity and around 72% specificity, a median of about 6.7 months before onset. In cross-validation, a model built on a 13 V-J signature told ophthalmopathy apart from stable hyperthyroidism with 85% to 90% sensitivity and about 81% specificity, and in testing the same model reached 80%/75%. Sample size was not statistically predetermined, and blinding of investigators to group allocation was not performed. Most expanded thyroid clonotypes (frequency above 0.001) were also detected in blood, a finding suggesting that blood repertoires may reflect thyroid immune responses.

From the germline V gene, CDR1 is KGHSH and CDR2 is LQKENI. The V and J ends are trimmed by 3 bases and 3 bases, leaving 14 bases between them. From the cysteine up to the phenylalanine, the CDR3 has a length of 15 residues. Solely the CDR3 DNA is kept, with 45 bases framed from the first base. In the ophthalmopathy patients, disease was moderately to severely active, with a Clinical Activity Score of 3 or more, a NOSPECS grade of 4 or more, and a duration of less than 3 months. The study excluded patients with uncontrolled infections, other autoimmune diseases, pregnancy or lactation. Diagnoses were established on the basis of clinical symptoms, serum thyroxine and TRAb, thyroid ultrasound, and orbital computed tomography. PBMCs were isolated from 10 ml of fresh peripheral blood by Ficoll-Paque density gradient centrifugation. Trizol reagent was used to extract total RNA, and RNA quality was then checked on an Agilent 2100 Bioanalyzer.

Amplification of TCR beta CDR3 regions was carried out from RNA transcripts. A first-round RT-PCR of the TCR CDR3 used the HTBI primer set with the Qiagen OneStep RT-PCR kit. Libraries were constructed in a second round of multiplex PCR, after which size selection and purification were carried out. The libraries were sequenced on an Illumina HiSeq2000 using paired-end 100 bp reads. For the original study's pipeline: Raw data were processed with SOAPnuke, discarding reads with adapters, uncalled bases, mean Phred below 15, or no exact constant-primer or identifier match. COPE v1.2.5 was used to merge the high-quality paired reads, and each unique nucleotide sequence was defined as a clonotype. MiTCR v1.1 was used to align the clonotypes against IMGT TRBV, TRBD and TRBJ reference segments. The analysis was restricted to V-J combinations with a frequency above 0.0001, which together covered approximately 99% of the repertoires. The TCS score was defined as F50 (clonal expansion) divided by E x V (chaos), with BLOSUM62-based TCRdist calculated between CDR3 peptides within each V-J. Welch's t-statistics and random forest reduced several hundred V-J features to 13, which were used in a naive Bayes classifier (R e1071). Starting from the raw public reads, TCRdb applied fastp trimming at Q25, assembled clones with MiXCR and retained in-frame beta chains. Identical CDR3 protein sequences are pooled into one entry, listed with their most common genes and DNA. The V and J calls and clone size come from TCRdb's table, not from the authors' own analysis. The table for this sample lists roughly 500,000 distinct CDR3 sequences; 15% to 20% of them were counted only once. In total, the top ten clones hold about 31% of the sample.

The sequence was obtained from a woman aged 30 to 39 with Graves' ophthalmopathy. The sequence is built from TRBV18 and TRBJ1-2; the best D guess is TRBD1, with 6 bases matching. The sample taken for sequencing was blood. The nucleotides are TGTGCCAGCTCACCTATAACAGGGATCGACTATGGCTACACCTTC. Translation gives CASSPITGIDYGYTF.